The T cell receptor beta chain under discussion was sequenced for a study of patients and donors after allogeneic stem cell transplantation. A single record per CDR3 protein comes from TCRdb applying MiXCR to the RT-PCR reads. The table records about 110,000 distinct CDR3 sequences, about a third of them present only once. V lost 6 bases and J lost 4, with 7 bases in between. The germline CDR1 and CDR2 sequences are LNHDA and SQIVND (reference sequence). CDR3 length equals 12 residues. This sequence was found in a human donor who was either an allogeneic HSCT recipient or a stem cell or donor lymphocyte infusion donor (not recorded which). It is not recorded whose cells these are; they may come from a transplant donor. The V call is TRBV19, the J call TRBJ1-5; unclear D gene. The sequenced sample consisted of blood, either unsorted or a sorted T cell fraction (not recorded which). The CDR3 reads CASRGPNQPQHF. CDR3 in DNA: TGTGCCAGTAGGGGCCCTAATCAGCCCCAGCATTTT.